This TCR beta chain was recorded in a study of shared T cell receptors in the human thymus. Germline V gives CDR1 SQVTM, CDR2 ANQGSEA. V was trimmed by 6 bases and J by 0 bases, leaving 18 bases between them. The CDR3 is made up of 15 amino acids. This table comes from immunoSEQ multiplex PCR, and its TCRdb copy is limited to in-frame clones, with some not included. The data show 63,000 or so clones, around 96% seen once. The clonotype was recovered from a human donor. J is TRBJ2-7 and V is TRBV29-1; the D gene is possibly TRBD1 (5 bases). The sequenced sample was thymocytes. CDR3 sequence: CSVQVDTYFSYEQYF. The CDR3 DNA reads TGCAGCGTACAGGTAGACACTTACTTCTCCTACGAGCAGTACTTC.